This T cell receptor (beta chain) is from a study of T cell changes during pregnancy in multiple sclerosis. TCRdb keeps only in-frame clones here, not all; method: immunoSEQ multiplex PCR. The data show approximately 70,000 clones, 80% to 95% seen once. Germline V gene lookup returns CDR1 SNHLY and CDR2 FYNNEI. The CDR3 consists of 17 residues. The J segment lost 7 bases and the V segment lost 7 bases, leaving 19 bases of the junction unmatched. The starting material was peripheral blood, obtained in the first trimester of pregnancy. This receptor was taken from a female donor in good health, enrolled as a control in a pregnancy study. The chain joins TRBV2 to TRBJ2-1; 7 nucleotides line up with TRBD2. CDR3 nucleotide sequence: TGTGCCAGCAAGTACGCTAGCGGACTTTTAACGGATAATGAGCAGTTCTTC. Translating it yields CASKYASGLLTDNEQFF.